This entry lists 32 T cell receptor beta chains sequenced from one sample in a study of post-analysis software for immune sequencing data (dated by TCRdb to between 2014 and 2016). The paper as a whole reports these results and caveats: Significantly higher frequencies in patients than in controls were found for roughly 5 TRBV segments, including TRBV5-6, TRBV5-1 and TRBV20-1.

These receptors' targets are unknown. The protocol used for the library was PCR. Sequencer: Illumina HiSeq 2500. Unique molecular identifiers were incorporated into TCR beta cDNA libraries to reduce PCR and sequencing biases. TCRdb passed the public sequencing reads through fastp at Q25 and MiXCR, retaining productive beta sequences. For every CDR3 protein sequence, its rows merge into one entry that carries the most common genes and DNA. This sample is represented by around 260,000 distinct CDR3 sequences; roughly a third of them were singletons. Of the sample, 4% to 6% is held by the ten largest clones. Specimen: blood. The origin of the receptors is a girl aged 10 to 17 with multiple sclerosis.

This clonotype has a single count. This chain joins TRBV19 and TRBJ1-1; D not certain. Germline-derived CDR1 and CDR2 are LNHDA and SQIVND (reference sequence). The CDR3 is made up of 16 amino acids. The ends were cut back, 5 bases at V and 1 base at J, with 17 bases in the middle. CDR3 residues: CASSSGPGKGNTEAFF. Here the CDR3 DNA reads TGTGCCAGTAGTTCGGGCCCGGGGAAAGGGAACACTGAAGCTTTCTTT.

This clonotype has at least ten counts. V usage is TRBV7-9 and J usage is TRBJ2-7, with D maybe TRBD2 (5 bases). Germline V gene data show CDR1 as SEHNR and CDR2 as FQNEAQ (reference sequence). Trimming pared 5 bases from V and 4 bases from J, leaving 15 bases between. The CDR3 is made up of 14 amino acids. The CDR3 coding sequence is TGTGCCAGCAGCCTACTAGGAGGTGGATACGAGCAGTACTTC. Amino acid sequence: CASSLLGGGYEQYF. Supplemented by reference TRBV7-9 and TRBJ2-7, the full variable domain reads DTGVSQNPRHKITKRGQNVTFRCDPISEHNRLYWYRQTLGQGPEFLTYFQNEAQLEKSRLLSDRFSAERPKGSFSTLEIQRTEQGDSAMYLCASSLLGGGYEQYFGPGTRLTVT.

This chain uses TRBV7-9 with TRBJ1-4, with D perhaps TRBD1 (6 bases). V lost 0 bases and J lost 8, with 10 bases in between. The CDR3 sequence is 14 residues long. Germline V gene lookup returns CDR1 SEHNR and CDR2 FQNEAQ (reference sequence). The DNA of the CDR3 is TGTGCCAGCAGCTTAGCCCTCGGGACAGAAAAACTGTTTTTT. Translated, it gives CASSLALGTEKLFF.

V is TRBV20-1 and J is TRBJ2-4, with D hard to call. The DNA matches TRBJ2-7 better at its end, which makes the J call doubtful. Germline V lookup: CDR1 DFQATT, CDR2 SNEGSKA (reference sequence). The CDR3 has 11 residues. CDR3 sequence reads: CSARGSNEQYF. The DNA of the CDR3 is TGCAGTGCTAGGGGGTCCAACGAGCAGTACTTC.

The rearrangement joins TRBV7-2 to TRBJ2-1; TRBD1 is a possible D gene (5 bases). The V and J ends lost 5 bases and 6 bases respectively, with 11 bases between them. Germline values: CDR1 SGHTA, CDR2 FQGNSA. This CDR3 is built from 13 residues. CDR3 DNA: TGTGCCAGCAGCCAAAGGGGTCCCAATGAGCAGTTCTTC. Encoded protein: CASSQRGPNEQFF.

This clonotype showed up many times. V is TRBV6-6 and J is TRBJ1-5, with no clear D. The CDR3 loop spans 15 amino acids. Per germline, CDR1 MNHNY and CDR2 SVGAGI (reference sequence). V gave up 6 bases and J gave up 1 base, with 13 bases separating them. The CDR3 nucleotides read TGTGCCAGCAGGGGTCAAGGAGGGAGCAATCAGCCCCAGCATTTT. This sequence encodes CASRGQGGSNQPQHF.

Many counts were recorded for this clonotype. The chain employs TRBV4-1 and TRBJ2-3; 11 nucleotides agree with TRBD2. This CDR3 contains 17 residues. Trimming took 0 bases from V and 5 from J; bases not matched to a gene: 7. Germline CDR1 MGHRA, CDR2 YSYEKL. The CDR3 DNA sequence: TGCGCCAGCAGCCAAGAAACTAGCGGGAGTTGGGTAGATACGCAGTATTTT. Its translation is CASSQETSGSWVDTQYF.

This clonotype was detected ten times or more. The chain is built from TRBV20-1 and TRBJ1-5; 7 bases align to TRBD1. The CDR3 is made up of 16 amino acids. V gave up 0 bases and J gave up 2 bases; unmatched junction bases: 7. Germline CDR1 DFQATT, CDR2 SNEGSKA (reference sequence). CDR3 loop: CSARDGRGGGNQPQHF. In nucleotides, the CDR3 is TGCAGTGCTAGAGATGGGAGAGGGGGCGGCAATCAGCCCCAGCATTTT.

This clonotype appeared many times. The V and J genes are TRBV12-3 or TRBV12-4 and TRBJ1-2, with 8 positions matching TRBD1. The V gene end was trimmed by 6 bases and the J gene end by 3 bases; junction bases not matched to a gene: 3. The CDR3 covers 13 residues. The CDR3 loop reads CASRAGGHYGYTF. CDR3 DNA: TGTGCCAGCAGGGCAGGGGGCCACTATGGCTACACCTTC.

This clonotype came up many times. CDR3 coding DNA: TGTGCCAGCAGTCCACTAGCGGGGGGCACAGATACGCAGTATTTT. Translated, it gives CASSPLAGGTDTQYF. The chain has TRBV7-2 and TRBJ2-3, with 11 nucleotides matching TRBD2. The length of the CDR3 is 15 residues. Trimming at V came to 6 bases and at J to 1 base, leaving 3 bases not matched to a gene. CDR1 and CDR2 (germline): SGHTA, FQGNSA.

On this clonotype: Just one base apart from a much larger clone, this may be a read error. V and J are TRBV4-1 and TRBJ2-3; D may match TRBD1 or TRBD2 (5 bases each). The CDR3 covers 15 residues. Trimming shortened V by 3 bases and J by 14 bases, and 24 bases separated the two germline ends. Germline lookup yields CDR1 MGHRA and CDR2 YSYEKL. The CDR3 nucleotides read TGCGCCAGCAGCCACAGGCCAGGGAGTAATGAAAAACTGTATTTT. Protein: CASSHRPGSNEKLYF.

Comments on this clonotype: Since a much larger clone is just one base distant, this may be a read error. The rearrangement links TRBV7-9 to TRBJ2-4; 10 nucleotides match TRBD2. The CDR3 covers 16 residues. Germline CDR1 is SEHNR and CDR2 is FQNEAQ (reference sequence). DNA of the CDR3: TGTGCCAGCAGCTTAGCCGCTAGCGGGGGCAAAAACATTCGGTACTTC. Its protein product is CASSLAASGGKNIRYF.

The table lists this clonotype with many counts. This chain connects TRBV5-1 to TRBJ1-2; the match to TRBD1 covers 8 bases. Germline CDR1 and CDR2: SGHRS and YFSETQ. The length of the CDR3 is 15 residues. Trimming cost V 5 bases and J 4 bases; bases outside gene matches: 10. CDR3 in amino acids: CASRERDRLSYGYTF. CDR3 nucleotides: TGCGCCAGCAGGGAGCGGGACAGGCTATCCTATGGCTACACCTTC.

A remark on this clonotype: This may stem from a read error, because a much larger clone lies one nucleotide away. V usage is TRBV20-1 and J usage is TRBJ2-1; TRBD2 might be the D (5 bases). The J call is uncertain, as TRBJ2-7 better fits the DNA end. The CDR3 sequence is 11 residues long. Germline V gene sequence: CDR1 DFQATT, CDR2 SNEGSKA (reference sequence). CDR3 nucleotide sequence: TGCAGTGCTGGAGGTTTCGATGAGCAGTACTTC. Translating gives CSAGGFDEQYF.

At least ten counts were recorded for this clonotype. This CDR3 reads CASSPPQRSPLHF. The DNA for the CDR3 is TGTGCCAGCAGCCCCCCGCAGCGTTCACCCCTCCACTTT. This chain connects TRBV3-1 to TRBJ1-6; D is unclear. The CDR3 totals 13 residues. V was trimmed by 4 bases and J by 9 bases, leaving 10 bases between them. The germline gives CDR1 LGHDT, CDR2 YNNKEL (reference sequence).

This clonotype was detected only a few times. A read error may explain this, as a much larger clone is one base away. The rearrangement uses TRBV20-1 and TRBJ2-4, with no clear D. The CDR3 has 16 amino acids. Deletions cut 2 bases from V and 7 bases from J, with 21 bases between. Germline V CDR1 and CDR2: DFQATT, SNEGSKA (reference sequence). This chain's CDR3 is CSARPVCLVGGNIQYF. The DNA for the CDR3 is TGCAGTGCTAGACCGGTGTGCCTCGTGGGTGGCAACATTCAGTACTTC.

At least ten counts were recorded for this clonotype. V usage is TRBV20-1 and J usage is TRBJ1-5, with D perhaps matching TRBD1 (6 bases). Germline assignment: CDR1 DFQATT and CDR2 SNEGSKA (reference sequence). Trimming took off 5 bases at V and 8 bases at J, with 10 bases between the two ends. The CDR3 has 11 amino acids. The CDR3 spells CSALAGEPQHF. CDR3 nucleotide sequence: TGCAGTGCTTTGGCAGGGGAGCCCCAGCATTTT.

The chain employs TRBV12-3 or TRBV12-4 and TRBJ2-7; TRBD1 matches 9 bases. V dropped 6 bases and J dropped 3; count of bases not matched to a gene: 6. This CDR3 has 14 residues. CDR3 protein: CASRGQGLGYEQYF. In DNA, the CDR3 is TGTGCCAGCAGGGGACAGGGTTTGGGCTACGAGCAGTACTTC.

This clonotype was recorded a few times. V and J are TRBV3-1 and TRBJ1-3; the D gene is possibly TRBD1 (6 bases). Germline loops: CDR1 LGHDT, CDR2 YNNKEL (reference sequence). V was pared by 7 bases and J by 0 bases, with 10 bases between. This CDR3 comprises 14 residues. The CDR3 reads CASNEGGSGNTIYF. Here the CDR3 DNA reads TGTGCCAGCAACGAGGGGGGCTCTGGAAACACCATATATTTT.

In this sample, this clonotype turned up a few times. The junction and the germline gene differ at one end; a read error may be behind it. The chain combines TRBV5-6 with TRBJ2-3; D call uncertain. The CDR3 extends over 15 amino acids. Looked up from germline, CDR1 is SGHDT and CDR2 is YYEEEE. CDR3 bases: TGTGCCAGCACCTTGGGGTGGAGAGACACAGATGCGCAGTATTTT. This sequence encodes CASTLGWRDTDAQYF.

This clonotype came up a few times. A clone one base away is much larger, so this may be a read error. The chain joins TRBV27 to TRBJ1-2; tentative D call: TRBD1 (5 bases). CDR1 is MNHEY and CDR2 is SMNVEV in the germline V gene (reference sequence). The CDR3 is 13 residues long. CDR3 in amino acids: CASSRGRNYGHTF. CDR3 sequence (DNA): TGTGCCAGCAGCCGGGGCCGTAACTATGGCCACACCTTC.

The rearrangement joins TRBV12-3 or TRBV12-4 to TRBJ2-5; the match to TRBD2 covers 7 bases. The CDR3 contains 16 residues. The V segment lost 8 bases and the J segment 2 bases; nucleotides outside the gene matches: 14. The CDR3 sequence is CASALNSGLLQETQYF. CDR3 nucleotide sequence: TGTGCCAGCGCCTTAAATAGCGGGCTCCTGCAAGAGACCCAGTACTTC.

This clonotype was detected many times. V usage is TRBV5-1 and J usage is TRBJ2-5; D is ambiguous. The germline gives CDR1 SGHRS, CDR2 YFSETQ. V dropped 0 bases and J dropped 13 bases, with 10 bases sitting between them. The CDR3 has 11 residues. CDR3 sequence reads: CASSLDSLVYF. CDR3 DNA sequence: TGCGCCAGCAGCTTGGATAGTCTGGTGTACTTC.

This clonotype has at least ten counts. The chain uses TRBV24-1 and TRBJ2-5; 11 nucleotides match TRBD2. CDR1 KGHDR and CDR2 SFDVKD come from the germline V gene. J lost 3 bases, V lost 5 bases, and 4 bases had no gene match. The CDR3 totals 15 residues. The chain's CDR3 is CATSAKLAGEETQYF. In nucleotides, the CDR3 is TGTGCCACCAGTGCCAAACTAGCGGGGGAAGAGACCCAGTACTTC.

This clonotype was picked up many times. This sequence joins TRBV3-1 and TRBJ2-3; D gene unclear. Germline CDR1 reads LGHDT; CDR2 reads YNNKEL (reference sequence). The CDR3 spans 14 residues. Trimming stripped 0 bases from V and 6 bases from J, with 10 bases between. CDR3 sequence (DNA): TGTGCCAGCAGCCAAGATTCCAACGCGGATACGCAGTATTTT. It yields the protein CASSQDSNADTQYF.

The rearrangement uses TRBV11-2 and TRBJ1-1, with D hard to call. The CDR3 is 14 amino acids. The germline V gene encodes CDR1 SGHAT and CDR2 FQNNGV. Trimming cost V 1 base and J 5 bases, with 11 bases left between them. CDR3: CASSLVWSGTEAFF. For the CDR3, the DNA is TGTGCCAGCAGCTTAGTGTGGTCGGGGACTGAAGCTTTCTTT.

This clonotype has at least ten counts. The genes are TRBV5-1 and TRBJ2-1; D unclear. The germline V and J ends were trimmed by 0 bases and 9 bases, with 10 bases remaining between them. The V gene's germline CDR1 is SGHRS and CDR2 YFSETQ. CDR3 length: 13 residues. CDR3 coding DNA: TGCGCCAGCAGCTTGGGTGGGTCCGGTGAGCAGTTCTTC. Its protein product is CASSLGGSGEQFF.

This clonotype was detected ten times or more. The chain joins TRBV11-2 to TRBJ1-1; possibly TRBD1 for D (5 bases). The CDR3 covers 14 residues. V dropped 4 bases and J dropped 4 bases, with 13 bases sitting between them. Germline lookup yields CDR1 SGHAT and CDR2 FQNNGV. The CDR3 nucleotides are TGTGCCAGCAGCTGGGGGGGTGGGGGCACTGAAGCTTTCTTT. It yields the protein CASSWGGGGTEAFF.

The rearrangement uses TRBV12-3 or TRBV12-4 and TRBJ1-1; D possibly corresponds to TRBD1 (6 bases). Trimming left V 4 bases short and J 9 bases short, with 9 bases between. The CDR3 has 11 amino acids. The CDR3 loop is CASSWGAKAFF. CDR3 in DNA: TGTGCCAGCAGTTGGGGGGCAAAAGCTTTCTTT.

J is TRBJ2-1 and V is TRBV5-1, with D perhaps assigned TRBD1 or TRBD2 (6 bases each). This CDR3 has 15 amino acids. Germline assignment: CDR1 SGHRS and CDR2 YFSETQ. Trimming left V 7 bases short and J 5 bases short, with 19 bases between. CDR3 DNA: TGCGCCAGCCGCCCCCGGGGGCGACAGCACAATGAGCAGTTCTTC. Its translation: CASRPRGRQHNEQFF.

CDR3 bases: TGCAGTGCTAGAAGCCGGGAGCAGGGCCGGGGAGAACTGTTTTTT. This translates into CSARSREQGRGELFF. The chain combines TRBV20-1 with TRBJ1-4, with D possibly being TRBD1 (5 bases). Germline-derived CDR1 and CDR2 are DFQATT and SNEGSKA (reference sequence). This CDR3 comprises 15 residues. The V gene lost 2 bases and the J gene lost 12 bases, with 22 bases spanning the gap.

Note on this clonotype: A read error may explain this, as a much larger clone is one base away. The V call is TRBV9, the J call TRBJ2-1; TRBD2 aligns across 8 bases. From germline, CDR1 is SGDLS and CDR2 YYNGEE. The CDR3 runs 14 residues. The CDR3 is CVSSVAGRGNEQFF. The CDR3 DNA reads TGTGTCAGCAGCGTAGCCGGGAGGGGCAATGAGCAGTTCTTC.